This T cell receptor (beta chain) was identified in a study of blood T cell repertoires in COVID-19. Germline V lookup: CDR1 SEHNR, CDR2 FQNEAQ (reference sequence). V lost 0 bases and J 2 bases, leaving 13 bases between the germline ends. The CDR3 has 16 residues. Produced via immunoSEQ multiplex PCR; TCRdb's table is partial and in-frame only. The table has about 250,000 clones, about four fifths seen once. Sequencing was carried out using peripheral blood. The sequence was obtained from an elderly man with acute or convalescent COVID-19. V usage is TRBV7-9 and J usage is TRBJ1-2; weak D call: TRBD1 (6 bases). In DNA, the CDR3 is TGTGCCAGCAGCTTAGCCCAGGGGAGTTACAACTATGGCTACACCTTC. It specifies CASSLAQGSYNYGYTF.